In this sample, the clone carrying this T cell receptor beta chain turned up once. At one end, the junction sequence differs from germline, possibly due to a read error. These data come from a study of lung T cells in sarcoidosis with Löfgren's syndrome. TCRdb ran MiXCR on the reads and lists one entry per CDR3 protein. The sample has roughly 63,000 distinct CDR3 sequences; approximately 22% are singletons. Germline CDR1 DFQATT, CDR2 SNEGSKA (reference sequence). The CDR3 covers 14 residues. Specimen: CD4+ T cells from PBMCs. The V and J genes are TRBV20-1 and TRBJ2-7; D uncertain. This receptor was identified in a human donor with sarcoidosis (Löfgren's syndrome or another form), or a control subject (not recorded which). The CDR3 coding sequence is TGCAGTGATAGACCATCCGGGCCCCGCGACGAGCAGTACTTC. Residues: CSDRPSGPRDEQYF.